The following is a T cell receptor beta chain sequence with its context. The entry originates in a study of cytomegalovirus exposure and HLA in healthy donors. Study at large: In terms of ancestry, the Caucasian-associated cluster contained around 79% of the 350 to 450 genotyped donors.

Germline assignment: CDR1 MNHEY and CDR2 SVGAGI. CDR3 length: 15 amino acids. V lost 0 bases and J lost 2, with 11 bases in between. PCR used 60 Vbeta primers and 13 Jbeta primers. Produced via immunoSEQ multiplex PCR; TCRdb's table is partial and in-frame only. The sample shows around 150,000 clones, 78% of them seen only once. The sample was PBMCs. The J gene is TRBJ2-7, the V gene TRBV6-5; a weak D match, TRBD2 (6 bases). The TCR was taken from a male donor in good health and CMV-seronegative. This CDR3 is CASSYSPGEPYEQYF. In nucleotides, the CDR3 is TGTGCCAGCAGTTACTCGCCGGGGGAACCCTACGAGCAGTACTTC.